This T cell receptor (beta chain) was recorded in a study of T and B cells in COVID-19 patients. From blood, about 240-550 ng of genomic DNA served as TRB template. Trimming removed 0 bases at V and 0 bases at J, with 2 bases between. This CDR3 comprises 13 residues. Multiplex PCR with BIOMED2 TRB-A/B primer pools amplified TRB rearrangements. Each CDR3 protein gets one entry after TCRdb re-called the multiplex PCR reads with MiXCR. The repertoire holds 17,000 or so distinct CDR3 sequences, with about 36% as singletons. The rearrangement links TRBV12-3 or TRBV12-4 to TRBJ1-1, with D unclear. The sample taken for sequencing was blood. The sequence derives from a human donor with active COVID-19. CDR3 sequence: CASSLAMNTEAFF. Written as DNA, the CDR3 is TGTGCCAGCAGTTTAGCGATGAACACTGAAGCTTTCTTT.